This T cell receptor (beta chain) appears in the sequencing data of a study of cytomegalovirus exposure and HLA in healthy donors. The donors comprised healthy bone marrow donors. The PCR made use of 60 Vbeta and 13 Jbeta primers. Clones were read by immunoSEQ multiplex PCR, and TCRdb kept only the in-frame ones, dropping some. The data contain about 57,000 clones, roughly four fifths of them singletons. Sequencing input: PBMCs. The receptor was isolated from a man younger than 45 in good health and CMV-seronegative.

CDR3 DNA sequence: TGTGCCAGCAGTTTTGGGACTAGCATAAATGAGCAGTTCTTC. Translated, it gives CASSFGTSINEQFF. The chain is built from TRBV27 and TRBJ2-1; 9 bases align to TRBD2. The CDR3 consists of 14 residues. Germline V gives CDR1 MNHEY, CDR2 SMNVEV (reference sequence). V lost 3 bases to trimming and J lost 7 bases; unmatched junction nucleotides: 4.